This T cell receptor beta chain was recovered during a study of radiation and T cells in renal cell carcinoma (dated by TCRdb to 2020 to 2022). For the wider study: Samples were obtained from a clinical trial, in which 15 Gy stereotactic body radiation therapy was delivered to primary renal cell carcinomas and nephrectomy was performed 4 weeks later. A total of some 51 samples underwent TCR beta sequencing, made up of some 26 tumors and about 27 peripheral blood samples. Across all 50 or so samples, several million unique CDR3 nucleotide sequences, encoding roughly 2,600,000 unique CDR3 amino acid sequences, were identified. What the work shows at the level of the full study, not this receptor alone: Blood repertoire dynamics were not followed beyond 4 weeks after treatment. With a single-armed trial design, the study had no way to address how radiation dose or scheduling affects the TCR repertoire. Because pretreatment tumor biopsies were not available, the study could not determine whether clonotypes were already present within the tumor at baseline. In blood, the top tumor clonotypes increased from baseline to 2 weeks after radiation and then shrank by 4 weeks, which suggests a temporary expansion of tumor-resident clones.

With regard to this clone: This clone's antigen is unknown. Nothing much larger sits one base from this clone, and base qualities are not available.

TCR beta libraries were generated from genomic DNA with the immunoSEQ kit, following the manufacturer's recommendations. Library preparation used a first multiplex PCR with proprietary primers, then a second PCR adding unique barcodes, with bead cleanups after each round. A kit-provided positive control reaction and a negative control reaction were included in every sample batch. The final libraries underwent checking on an Agilent 4200 TapeStation D1000 ScreenTape, volumetric pooling, and quantification by qPCR. Sequencing was performed on an Illumina NextSeq500 with a MidOutput 150-cycle cartridge, and 156 Read1 and 15 Index1 cycles were run with kit custom primers. The pooled library was loaded at 0.75 to 1 pM, with an approximately 20% PhiX control spiked in. The paper's processing steps were these. Vendor-processed data were analyzed in R, with a clonotype defined as all T cells sharing the same CDR3 nucleotide sequence. For clone abundance analyses, frequencies were normalized to the 10,000 most abundant clones in each sample. Before analysis, public T cell clones were removed, and these numbered fewer than six per sample on average. Tumor-enriched clonotypes and baseline blood-enriched clonotypes were defined as those with an abundance difference of at least 32-fold between compartments. A beta-binomial differential abundance model was used to identify clonotypes that were expanded or contracted between blood time points. Tumor-blood repertoire similarity was measured with the Baroni-Urbani and Buser coefficient, and group comparisons used two-tailed Wilcoxon tests in R. TCRdb mirrors the immuneACCESS table, restricted to in-frame sequences. Some clones are absent from its copies; in checked studies, under half trace to an unresolved V gene, and the reason for the others is unknown. Clone size and V and J calls were adopted from that table, with D and trimming inferred from the DNA. Counted in this sample were 45,000 to 55,000 clones; roughly 78% of them appeared once. The ten largest clones capture less than 30% of the sample.

The time point label here, explained by the study, means: blood 2 weeks post-SBRT. In light of the paper, this sample's treatment or condition label describes: 15 Gy SBRT to primary tumor, nephrectomy 4 weeks later. To track tumor-enriched clonotypes, serial peripheral blood was sampled from radiation-treated patients at baseline and at 2 weeks and 4 weeks after SBRT. Every patient had renal cell carcinoma of clear cell pathology. The QIAamp DNA Blood Mini Kit (Qiagen) was used to prepare genomic DNA for TCR sequencing. Only samples passing all quality control checks were included in the analyses. The TCR originated in a woman aged 70-85 years with renal cell carcinoma. Sequenced here: blood, sampled from a patient whose treatment included radiotherapy and nephrectomy.

The DNA sequence is given as TGTGCCAGCACCGCCGGGACAAACACCATATATTTT. This gives the protein CASTAGTNTIYF. The chain employs TRBV6-5 and TRBJ1-3, with TRBD1 as a weak D call on 5 bases. The CDR3 spans 12 residues, from the cysteine through the phenylalanine. The kept DNA is CDR3 alone, 36 bases in frame from the first base. V is clipped by 7 bases and J by 6 bases, and the sequence between their germline boundaries is 10 bases long. The germline V gene gives CDR1 as MNHEY and CDR2 as SVGAGI.